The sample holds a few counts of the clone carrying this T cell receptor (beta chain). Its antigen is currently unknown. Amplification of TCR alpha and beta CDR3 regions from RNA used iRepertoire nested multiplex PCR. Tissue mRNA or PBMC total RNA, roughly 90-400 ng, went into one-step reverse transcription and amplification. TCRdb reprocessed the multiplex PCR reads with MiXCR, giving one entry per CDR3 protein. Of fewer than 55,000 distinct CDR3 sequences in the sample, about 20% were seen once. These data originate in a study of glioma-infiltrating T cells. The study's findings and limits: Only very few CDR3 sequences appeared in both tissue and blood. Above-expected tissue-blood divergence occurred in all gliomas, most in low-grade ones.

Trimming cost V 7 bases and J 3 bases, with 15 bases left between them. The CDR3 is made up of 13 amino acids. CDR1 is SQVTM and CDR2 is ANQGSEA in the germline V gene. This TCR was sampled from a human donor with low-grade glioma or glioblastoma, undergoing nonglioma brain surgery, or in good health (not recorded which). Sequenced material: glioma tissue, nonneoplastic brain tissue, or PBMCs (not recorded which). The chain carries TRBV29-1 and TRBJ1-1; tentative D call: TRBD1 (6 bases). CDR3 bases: TGCAGCGCCCTGCGACAGGTAGACACTGAAGCTTTCTTT. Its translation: CSALRQVDTEAFF.